The T cell receptor (beta chain) described here comes from a study of T-cell reconstitution after alpha-beta-depleted transplantation in children. A library of TCRbeta sequences, prepared with unique molecular identifiers, was generated. MiXCR, applied by TCRdb to the PCR reads, yields one record per CDR3 protein. Among over 550,000 distinct CDR3 sequences listed, under 12% were seen once. V lost 3 bases and J lost 6; bases outside the gene matches: 10. Germline V lookup: CDR1 SQVTM, CDR2 ANQGSEA. The CDR3 totals 14 residues. The material sequenced was PBMCs from the stem cell graft donor, taken from the stem cell graft. This chain connects TRBV29-1 to TRBJ2-7, with 8 bases fitting TRBD1. This sequence originates from a human donor who donated a stem cell graft to a child with acute myeloid leukemia. The CDR3 loop reads CSVDYGAGGSEQYF. The CDR3 region has the DNA TGCAGCGTTGATTACGGGGCAGGGGGCAGCGAGCAGTACTTC.